This T cell receptor (beta chain) was profiled in a study of identical twins. Study-wide findings and caveats: Twin-shared out-of-frame alpha sequences were enriched for low generation probability. Abundant beta clonotypes from cord blood had fewer insertions, unlike memory repertoires, which showed none. Conclusions rested on cross-sectional statistics rather than following the same donors. Within beta out-of-frame sequences, the excess sharing observed between twins was weaker.

The ends lost 2 bases at V and 3 bases at J; junction bases unmatched: 7. The CDR3 consists of 15 residues. CDR1 DFQATT and CDR2 SNEGSKA come from the germline V gene (reference sequence). A word on this clonotype: Its specificity is not known.

TCRdb used MiXCR to reprocess the 5' RACE reads, holding one entry per CDR3 protein. This table holds more than 200,000 distinct CDR3 sequences, more than 12% found once. The V and J genes are TRBV20-1 and TRBJ2-7; 10 nucleotides match TRBD1. The source is a woman between 18 and 29 years old in good health. Sequencing was done on a sample of memory (CD45RO+) T cells sorted from blood. The CDR3 region is CSARSPGQGIYEQYF. The CDR3 region has the DNA TGCAGTGCTAGATCACCGGGACAGGGGATCTACGAGCAGTACTTC.